Sequencing of this T cell receptor beta chain was carried out in a study of OX40 agonist ivuxolimab in advanced cancers. Trimming pared 4 bases from V and 4 bases from J, leaving 11 bases between. CDR1 and CDR2 from the germline V gene are SEHNR and FQNEAQ (reference sequence). The CDR3 runs to 13 residues. Assay used: immunoSEQ multiplex PCR; TCRdb lists only in-frame clones, some missing. Here the sample spans tens of thousands of clones, roughly 85% being singletons. At cycle 4 day 1, cycle 7 day 1, and baseline, blood was sampled. The sequence was obtained from an adult with an advanced solid tumor such as melanoma, head and neck, liver or kidney cancer. V usage is TRBV7-9 and J usage is TRBJ2-7; D may be TRBD2 (6 bases). The material sequenced was CD4+ or CD8+ T cells sorted from blood, taken in a trial of the OX40 agonist ivuxolimab. CDR3 sequence: CASSSPGTYEQYF. Here the CDR3 DNA reads TGTGCCAGCAGCTCGCCCGGGACTTACGAGCAGTACTTC.